This is a list of T cell receptor beta chains from one sample in a study of cytotoxic CD8 clonotypes in ibrutinib-treated CLL. Data came from immunoSEQ multiplex PCR; TCRdb stores just in-frame clones and leaves some out. The table has about 17,000 clones, roughly 60% seen once. This specimen was PBMCs, taken after 12 months of ibrutinib treatment. These TCRs come from a human donor with chronic lymphocytic leukemia. The CDR3 runs from the conserved cysteine through the conserved F or W. The D gene is left open where the match is weak. Part of the rows lack a size; the others show once, few, many or a class for expanded clones.

TRBV9	-	-	TRBJ2-3	TGTGCCAGCAGCGTAGGGTCGCAAGATACGCAGTATTTT	CASSVGSQDTQYF
TRBV28	-	-	TRBJ2-5	TGTGCCAGCGTGGAGACCCAGTACTTC	CASVETQYF
TRBV18	-	-	TRBJ2-1	TGTGCCAGCTCACCACGAACGGGAGATGAGCAGTTCTTC	CASSPRTGDEQFF
TRBV27	-	-	TRBJ2-5	TGTGCCAGCACTCCTACAGCCTACCGATCGGAGACCCAGTACTTC	CASTPTAYRSETQYF
TRBV5-1	-	TRBD1	TRBJ2-3	TGCGCCAGCCGCCTGCTGGGACAGGGGGCGACAGATACGCAGTATTTT	CASRLLGQGATDTQYF
TRBV6-6	-	-	TRBJ1-3	TGTGCCAGCAGTTACTCGACGTCCAACTCTGGAAACACCATATATTTT	CASSYSTSNSGNTIYF
TRBV4-1	-	TRBD2	TRBJ2-1	TGCGCCAGCAGCCAAGACCCGGGGGGTATCTCCTACAATGAGCAGTTCTTC	CASSQDPGGISYNEQFF
TRBV1	-	-	TRBJ1-1	TGCACCAGCAGCCATCCGCCTCCCGGGACCGCGAACACTGAAGCTTTCTTT	CTSSHPPPGTANTEAFF
TRBV7-9	-	TRBD2	TRBJ2-3	TGTGCCAGCCGTGGCGGGGGATCAGATACGCAGTATTTT	CASRGGGSDTQYF
TRBV28	-	-	TRBJ1-3	TGTGCCAGCAGTTTTGGGCGGATCTCTGGAAACACCATATATTTT	CASSFGRISGNTIYF
TRBV28	-	-	TRBJ1-5	TGTGCCAGCACCCCCCGACGGGGAATGCGCAATCAGCCCCAGCATTTT	CASTPRRGMRNQPQHF
TRBV5-1	-	TRBD1	TRBJ2-5	TGCGCCAGTGGGACAGGCGAGGGTCAAGAGACCCAGTACTTC	CASGTGEGQETQYF
TRBV19	-	-	TRBJ1-5	TGTGCCAGTAGTATAGGAGTCAATCAGCCCCAGCATTTT	CASSIGVNQPQHF
TRBV7-9	few	TRBD1	TRBJ1-2	TGTGCCAGCAGCTTAGGGGCGAGGGGACAGGGAAACGATGGCTACACCTTC	CASSLGARGQGNDGYTF
TRBV2	-	-	TRBJ2-5	TGTGCCAGCAGTGCCCAGGATCATAAGTACTTC	CASSAQDHKYF
TRBV6-4	-	-	TRBJ1-3	TGTGCCAGCAGTGACAGATTTGACCCTGGAAACACCATATATTTT	CASSDRFDPGNTIYF
TRBV4-1	-	-	TRBJ2-1	TGCGCCAGCAGCCAAGATCGGACTACCCCTGGGAATGAGCAGTTCTTC	CASSQDRTTPGNEQFF
TRBV5-1	-	-	TRBJ2-5	TGCGCCAGCAGCTTAGCGACGGCGTGGGAGACCCAGTACTTC	CASSLATAWETQYF
TRBV10-1	-	TRBD2	TRBJ2-1	TGCGCCAGCAGTTCAGCGGGAGGCCCATCGCAGTTCTTC	CASSSAGGPSQFF
TRBV11-3	few	TRBD1	TRBJ1-3	TGTGCCAGCAGCTTGGGGATCGGGACAGGCGGAAACACCATATATTTT	CASSLGIGTGGNTIYF
TRBV4-1	-	TRBD1	TRBJ2-7	TGCGCCAGCAGTGCTAGGACAGGGCGCTACGAGCAGTACTTC	CASSARTGRYEQYF
TRBV27	-	-	TRBJ2-3	TGTGCCAGCAGTTTTGAGCAGACTAGCACAGATACGCAGTATTTT	CASSFEQTSTDTQYF
TRBV29-1	-	TRBD1	TRBJ2-7	TGCAGCGTGCTACAGGGGCCCCCCTACGAGCAGTACTTC	CSVLQGPPYEQYF
TRBV19	-	-	TRBJ1-5	TGTGCCAGTAGCCCTCGTAGGGTCGAGCCCCAGCATTTT	CASSPRRVEPQHF
TRBV11-3	few	-	TRBJ2-2	TGTGCCAGCAGCTTAGATCCCAGGTCCGGGGAGCTGTTTTTT	CASSLDPRSGELFF
TRBV6-6	few	-	TRBJ1-5	TGTGCCAGCAACCCCCGATCCGGGAATCAGCCCCAGCATTTT	CASNPRSGNQPQHF